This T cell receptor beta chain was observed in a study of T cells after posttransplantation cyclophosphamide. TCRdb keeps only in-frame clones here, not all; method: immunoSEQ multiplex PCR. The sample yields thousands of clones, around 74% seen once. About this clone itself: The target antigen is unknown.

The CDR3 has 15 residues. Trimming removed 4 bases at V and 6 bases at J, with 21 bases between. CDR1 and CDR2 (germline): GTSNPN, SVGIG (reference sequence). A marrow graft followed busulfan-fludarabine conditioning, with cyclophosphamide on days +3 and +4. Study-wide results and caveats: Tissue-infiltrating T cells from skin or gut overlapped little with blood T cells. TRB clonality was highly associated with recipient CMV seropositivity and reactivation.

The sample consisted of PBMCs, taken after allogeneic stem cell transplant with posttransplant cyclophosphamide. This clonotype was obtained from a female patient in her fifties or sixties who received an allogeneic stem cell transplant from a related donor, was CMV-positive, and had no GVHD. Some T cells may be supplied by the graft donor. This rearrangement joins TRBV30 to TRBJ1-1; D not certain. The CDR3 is CAWTRSGTSPPEAFF. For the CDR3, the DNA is TGTGCCTGGACCCGTTCGGGTACGTCCCCTCCTGAAGCTTTCTTT.